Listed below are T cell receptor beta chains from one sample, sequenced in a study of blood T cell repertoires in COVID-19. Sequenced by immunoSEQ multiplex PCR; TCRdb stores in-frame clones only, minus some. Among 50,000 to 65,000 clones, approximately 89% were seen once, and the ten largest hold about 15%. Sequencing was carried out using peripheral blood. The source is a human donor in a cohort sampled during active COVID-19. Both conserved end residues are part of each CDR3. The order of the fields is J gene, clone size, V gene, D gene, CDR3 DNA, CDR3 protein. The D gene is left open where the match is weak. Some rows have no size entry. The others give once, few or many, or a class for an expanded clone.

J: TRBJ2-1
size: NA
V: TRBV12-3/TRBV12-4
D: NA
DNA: TGTGCCAGCAGTTTAAGCTCCAATGAGCAGTTCTTC
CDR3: CASSLSSNEQFF

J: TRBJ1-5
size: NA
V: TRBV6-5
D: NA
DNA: TGTGCCAGCCGGGGAGGGGGAATCAATCAGCCCCAGCATTTT
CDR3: CASRGGGINQPQHF

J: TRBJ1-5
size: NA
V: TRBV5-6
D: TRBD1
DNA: TGTGCCAGCAGCTTAACAGACAGGGATCAGCCCCAGCATTTT
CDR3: CASSLTDRDQPQHF

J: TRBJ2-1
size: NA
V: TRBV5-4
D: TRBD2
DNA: TGTGCCAGCAGCTATGAAAGCGGGAGGGCTAGGATTGAGCAGTTCTTC
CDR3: CASSYESGRARIEQFF

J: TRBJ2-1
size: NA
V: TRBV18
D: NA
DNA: TGTGCCAGCTCACCACCACCTACTCCCAGGGAGCAGTTCTTC
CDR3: CASSPPPTPREQFF

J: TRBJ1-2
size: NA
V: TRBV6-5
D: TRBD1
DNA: TGTGCCAGCACCCCGCCCGGGACAGGGGGCTCCGGCTACACCTTC
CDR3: CASTPPGTGGSGYTF

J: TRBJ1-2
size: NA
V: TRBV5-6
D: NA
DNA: TGTGCCAGCAGCGCCCGGAACAGGGTGGGCGGCTACACCTTC
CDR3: CASSARNRVGGYTF

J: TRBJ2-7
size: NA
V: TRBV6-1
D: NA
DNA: TGTGCCAGCAGTGAAGGGCTAGGAGAGTCCTCCTACGAGCAGTACTTC
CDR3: CASSEGLGESSYEQYF

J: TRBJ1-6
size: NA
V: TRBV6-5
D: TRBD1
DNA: TGTGCCAGCAGTTCGACAGGGAGTAGGAATAATTCACCCCTCCACTTT
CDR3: CASSSTGSRNNSPLHF

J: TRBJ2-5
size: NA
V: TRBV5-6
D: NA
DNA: TGTGCCAGCAGCTTGGCCGGGGTGGAGACCCAGTACTTC
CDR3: CASSLAGVETQYF

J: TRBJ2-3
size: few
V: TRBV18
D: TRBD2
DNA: TGTGCCAGCTCAGACCTAGCGGGAGGAGATACGCAGTATTTT
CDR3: CASSDLAGGDTQYF

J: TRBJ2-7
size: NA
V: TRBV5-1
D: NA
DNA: TGCGCCAGCAAGGAGCCCACCTCCTACGAGCAGTACTTC
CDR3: CASKEPTSYEQYF

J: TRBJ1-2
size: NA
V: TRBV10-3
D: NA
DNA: TGTGCCTCCCAGGACAAGCAAGCTATGGTCTCCTACACCTTC
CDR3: CASQDKQAMVSYTF

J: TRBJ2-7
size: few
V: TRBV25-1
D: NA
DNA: TGTGCCAGCAGTGAAGGGGTTGGGGGACAAGGCCCCCAGTACTTC
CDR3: CASSEGVGGQGPQYF

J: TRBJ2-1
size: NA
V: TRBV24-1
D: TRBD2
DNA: TGTGCCACCAGTAGGGAGGGCTCCTACAATGAGCAGTTCTTC
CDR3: CATSREGSYNEQFF

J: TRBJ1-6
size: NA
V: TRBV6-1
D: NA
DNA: TGTGCCAGCAGTGATTCAGAGACAGGAGGTTCACCCCTCCACTTT
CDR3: CASSDSETGGSPLHF

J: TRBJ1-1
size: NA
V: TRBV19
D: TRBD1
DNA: TGTGCCAGTAGTATCGACAGGGGAGCGGTGATCACTGAAGCTTTCTTT
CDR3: CASSIDRGAVITEAFF